This entry lists 22 T cell receptor beta chains sequenced from one sample in a study of T cells in Graves' hyperthyroidism and ophthalmopathy. RNA transcripts were the template for amplifying TCR beta CDR3 regions. A set of HTBI primers served as the primers for a first-round RT-PCR of the TCR CDR3. MiXCR was run by TCRdb on the multiplex PCR reads, yielding one entry per CDR3 protein. The sample has around 350,000 distinct CDR3 sequences; about 18% are singletons. The sequenced material came from blood. The source is a woman aged 18-29 years with Graves' hyperthyroidism.

This clonotype came up many times. The rearrangement links TRBV7-9 to TRBJ1-1; D remains ambiguous. CDR1 and CDR2 from the germline V gene are SEHNR and FQNEAQ (reference sequence). Trimming stripped 1 base from V and 4 bases from J, with 10 bases between. There are 14 residues in the CDR3. The CDR3 loop is CASSLGQLTTEAFF. CDR3 coding DNA: TGTGCCAGCAGCTTAGGGCAACTTACCACTGAAGCTTTCTTT.

Many counts were recorded for this clonotype. J is TRBJ2-7 and V is TRBV11-2, with a possible D match to TRBD2 (5 bases). V lost 4 bases and J 3 bases, leaving 7 bases between the germline ends. Germline V CDR1 and CDR2: SGHAT, FQNNGV. CDR3 length equals 12 residues. CDR3 bases: TGTGCCAGCAGCTCCCGGGACTACGAGCAGTACTTC. Its translation: CASSSRDYEQYF.

This clonotype was recorded many times. The V gene is TRBV28, the J gene TRBJ2-5; 8 bases match TRBD2. The CDR3 consists of 17 residues. Unmatched junction bases numbered 19, after V lost 8 bases and J lost 5 bases. Germline CDR1 is MDHEN and CDR2 is SYDVKM. DNA for the CDR3: TGTGCCAGCGGTGGGACTGGGAGGCGGGGGGCCAGGGAGACCCAGTACTTC. This codes for CASGGTGRRGARETQYF. Looking up the rest from reference TRBV28 and TRBJ2-5 gives the full variable domain: DVKVTQSSRYLVKRTGEKVFLECVQDMDHENMFWYRQDPGLGLRLIYFSYDVKMKEKGDIPEGYSVSREKKERFSLILESASTNQTSMYLCASGGTGRRGARETQYFGPGTRLLVL.

This clonotype was observed at least ten times. The rearrangement joins TRBV20-1 to TRBJ2-5; 7 bases align to TRBD2. V gave up 5 bases and J gave up 5 bases; unmatched junction bases: 14. This CDR3 contains 15 residues. Germline V lookup: CDR1 DFQATT, CDR2 SNEGSKA (reference sequence). The CDR3 coding sequence is TGCAGTGCTCGACCGGGACTACTGATAGGCGAGACCCAGTACTTC. Translated: CSARPGLLIGETQYF.

In this sample, this clonotype turned up many times. This sequence joins TRBV19 and TRBJ1-2; possibly TRBD1 for D (6 bases). This CDR3 contains 12 residues. Germline values: CDR1 LNHDA, CDR2 SQIVND (reference sequence). Trimming shortened V by 3 bases and J by 8 bases, and 10 bases separated the two germline ends. The CDR3 DNA is TGTGCCAGTAGTATGAGGACAGAAGGCTACACCTTC. Translated, it gives CASSMRTEGYTF.

The CDR3 DNA sequence: TGCGCCAGCAGCTCGGGACAGGGGGCATATGGCTACACCTTC. Residues: CASSSGQGAYGYTF. V gene TRBV5-1 combines with J gene TRBJ1-2; 12 bases fit TRBD1. The CDR3 loop spans 14 amino acids. Germline lookup yields CDR1 SGHRS and CDR2 YFSETQ. With V trimmed by 3 bases and J by 5 bases, 2 bases remained unmatched.

The sample holds many counts of this clonotype. The J gene is TRBJ2-5, the V gene TRBV6-1; D not certain. The germline V gene has CDR1 MNHNS and CDR2 SASEGT. CDR3 length: 12 residues. The germline V and J ends were trimmed by 5 bases and 4 bases, with 8 bases remaining between them. The chain's CDR3 is CASSNPRETQYF. The CDR3 DNA sequence: TGTGCCAGCAGTAACCCCAGAGAGACCCAGTACTTC.

This clonotype was seen repeatedly, ten times or more. This chain joins TRBV6-1 and TRBJ2-7; 8 nucleotides match TRBD1. V lost 6 bases and J lost 6; bases outside the gene matches: 4. The germline CDR1 and CDR2 sequences are MNHNS and SASEGT. The CDR3 sequence is 12 residues long. In DNA form, the CDR3 reads TGTGCCAGCAGACGAACAGGGGGCGAGCAGTACTTC. Its protein product is CASRRTGGEQYF.

This clonotype was seen ten or more times. The chain is built from TRBV7-9 and TRBJ1-1; D perhaps matches TRBD1 (5 bases). This CDR3 region has 12 residues. V lost 7 bases, J lost 5 bases, and 11 bases lay in between. Germline lookup yields CDR1 SEHNR and CDR2 FQNEAQ (reference sequence). The CDR3 nucleotides are TGTGCCAGCACTCCGGGGGGGACTGAAGCTTTCTTT. It encodes CASTPGGTEAFF.

Ten or more counts support this clonotype. The chain links TRBV2 to TRBJ1-5; TRBD1 matches at 7 bases. The CDR3 covers 14 residues. V lost 7 bases, J lost 4 bases, and 7 bases stayed unmatched. CDR1 and CDR2 from the germline V gene are SNHLY and FYNNEI. CDR3 amino acids: CASTFLTGNQPQHF. The CDR3 nucleotides are TGTGCCAGCACCTTCCTGACAGGGAATCAGCCCCAGCATTTT.

This clonotype was observed a handful of times. V usage is TRBV28 and J usage is TRBJ2-3; D tentatively fits TRBD1 or TRBD2 (7 bases each). The germline V gene has CDR1 MDHEN and CDR2 SYDVKM. V was trimmed by 6 bases and J by 4 bases, leaving 23 bases between them. The CDR3 consists of 17 residues. DNA of the CDR3: TGTGCCAGCAGATCCCTTTGGGGGGAGGGGGCTCCAGATACGCAGTATTTT. It translates to CASRSLWGEGAPDTQYF.

The CDR3: CASSGTSGGTGELFF. CDR3 DNA: TGTGCCAGCAGCGGCACTAGCGGAGGCACCGGGGAGCTGTTTTTT. The chain joins TRBV7-6 to TRBJ2-2; TRBD2 agrees at 8 bases. The CDR3 runs to 15 residues. V gave up 5 bases and J gave up 4 bases; unmatched junction bases: 6. Germline CDR1 SGHVS, CDR2 FNYEAQ.

Ten or more counts support this clonotype. This rearrangement joins TRBV24-1 to TRBJ2-7, with TRBD2 identical over 8 bases. Germline V gene data show CDR1 as KGHDR and CDR2 as SFDVKD. The ends lost 5 bases at V and 6 bases at J; junction bases unmatched: 11. The CDR3 has 15 residues. The CDR3 loop is CATSASSGGRGEQYF. DNA of the CDR3: TGTGCCACCAGTGCTTCGTCGGGGGGGCGAGGCGAGCAGTACTTC.

The chain carries TRBV20-1 and TRBJ1-5, with D unclear. This CDR3 comprises 15 residues. The V gene's germline CDR1 is DFQATT and CDR2 SNEGSKA (reference sequence). V gave up 0 bases and J gave up 3 bases, with 12 bases separating them. This chain's CDR3 is CSARDTVGPNQPQHF. The CDR3 nucleotides read TGCAGTGCTAGAGACACGGTCGGACCCAATCAGCCCCAGCATTTT.

This clonotype was counted many times. The V and J genes are TRBV6-1 and TRBJ2-7, with TRBD1 matching over 7 bases. Germline V gene lookup returns CDR1 MNHNS and CDR2 SASEGT. J was trimmed by 2 bases and V by 2 bases; bases with no gene match: 3. The CDR3 has 14 residues. The CDR3 region has the DNA TGTGCCAGCAGTGAATGGACAGGAACCTACGAGCAGTACTTC. Translating gives CASSEWTGTYEQYF.

This clonotype occurred many times. This chain connects TRBV19 to TRBJ1-5; the D is unclear. V dropped 3 bases and J dropped 0 bases, with 9 bases sitting between them. In germline, CDR1 is LNHDA, CDR2 SQIVND (reference sequence). The CDR3 extends over 15 amino acids. CDR3 in DNA: TGTGCCAGTAGTATGGGAGTATATAGCAATCAGCCCCAGCATTTT. It codes for CASSMGVYSNQPQHF.

This clonotype came up many times. The chain employs TRBV7-8 and TRBJ2-5; TRBD2 agrees at 8 bases. V was pared by 5 bases and J by 2 bases, with 13 bases of the junction left unmatched. The CDR3 is made up of 17 amino acids. Per germline, CDR1 SGHVS and CDR2 FQNEAQ. The CDR3 here is CASSLPPWTSPQETQYF. The CDR3 DNA is TGTGCCAGCAGCCTACCCCCGTGGACTAGCCCACAAGAGACCCAGTACTTC.

This clonotype has only a few counts. The DNA for the CDR3 is TGTGCCACCAGCAGAGAGGCGGCTAATGAAAAACTGTTTTTT. Its protein is CATSREAANEKLFF. This chain uses TRBV15 with TRBJ1-4, with D uncertain. The germline V gene has CDR1 LNHNV and CDR2 YYDKDF (reference sequence). Trimming left V 0 bases short and J 3 bases short, with 5 bases between. The CDR3 is 14 residues long.

In its sample, this clonotype was seen a few times. This sequence joins TRBV6-1 and TRBJ2-7; 10 bases fit TRBD2. This CDR3 is built from 15 residues. Germline values: CDR1 MNHNS, CDR2 SASEGT. V shed 2 bases and J 4 bases; nucleotides not matched to a gene: 5. The CDR3 spells CASSEKSGGVYEQYF. CDR3 DNA sequence: TGTGCCAGCAGTGAAAAGAGCGGGGGGGTGTACGAGCAGTACTTC.

In this sample, this clonotype turned up a few times. This CDR3 reads CASTRGQGGSGQPQHF. The DNA of the CDR3 is TGTGCCAGCACGAGGGGACAGGGGGGATCCGGGCAGCCCCAGCATTTT. The gene calls are TRBV6-1 and TRBJ1-5; the match to TRBD1 covers 11 bases. J gave up 7 bases and V 7 bases, and 12 bases lay outside the gene matches. CDR1 is MNHNS, CDR2 SASEGT, per germline. This CDR3 spans 16 amino acids.

This clonotype turned up a few times. This chain connects TRBV18 to TRBJ2-7, with D perhaps being TRBD1 or TRBD2 (7 bases each). Trimming stripped 1 base from V and 1 base from J, with 14 bases between. The CDR3 totals 16 residues. Germline loops: CDR1 KGHSH, CDR2 LQKENI. CDR3 loop: CASSPLGRGQSYEQYF. The CDR3 bases are TGTGCCAGCTCACCACTAGGGAGGGGGCAGTCCTACGAGCAGTACTTC.

This clonotype has ten or more counts. This may stem from a read error, because a much larger clone lies one nucleotide away. The V call is TRBV29-1, the J call TRBJ2-5; D may be TRBD2 (6 bases). CDR1 and CDR2 from the germline V gene are SQVTM and ANQGSEA. The CDR3 runs to 12 residues. V was clipped by 0 bases and J by 4 bases, with 6 bases between them. The CDR3: CSVEEGGETQYF. The CDR3 DNA sequence: TGCAGCGTTGAAGAGGGGGGAGAGACCCAGTACTTC.